These 24 T cell receptor beta chains were sequenced from one sample in a study of T cell responses to AZD1222 COVID-19 vaccine. Assay used: immunoSEQ multiplex PCR; TCRdb lists only in-frame clones, some missing. Altogether about 84,000 clones are present, around 90% being singletons, with the ten largest covering 1.5%. The source material was peripheral blood, sampled on day 0 of AZD1222 vaccination. Source of these receptors: an adult in good health.

The chain joins TRBV5-1 to TRBJ2-7, with TRBD2 matching over 11 bases. CDR3 size: 16 residues. Per germline, CDR1 SGHRS and CDR2 YFSETQ. V shed 3 bases, J shed 1 base, and the junction held 6 bases outside the gene matches. This CDR3 is CASSWGTSGLSYEQYF. The DNA for the CDR3 is TGCGCCAGCAGCTGGGGGACTAGCGGACTATCCTACGAGCAGTACTTC. The variable domain in full, completed from reference TRBV5-1 and TRBJ2-7, reads KAGVTQTPRYLIKTRGQQVTLSCSPISGHRSVSWYQQTPGQGLQFLFEYFSETQRNKGNFPGRFSGRQFSNSRSEMNVSTLELGDSALYLCASSWGTSGLSYEQYFGPGTRLTVT.

The chain has TRBV15 and TRBJ1-2; 8 bases fit TRBD1. V dropped 5 bases and J dropped 6; count of bases not matched to a gene: 8. Germline lookup yields CDR1 LNHNV and CDR2 YYDKDF (reference sequence). The CDR3 runs 14 residues. The DNA of the CDR3 is TGTGCCACCAGCCAAGACAGGGGCGCAGATGGCTACACCTTC. Translated, it gives CATSQDRGADGYTF. Looking up the rest from reference TRBV15 and TRBJ1-2 gives the full variable domain: DAMVIQNPRYQVTQFGKPVTLSCSQTLNHNVMYWYQQKSSQAPKLLFHYYDKDFNNEADTPDNFQSRRPNTSFCFLDIRSPGLGDTAMYLCATSQDRGADGYTFGSGTRLTVV.

This clone is a singleton in its sample. V usage is TRBV12-3 or TRBV12-4 and J usage is TRBJ1-3; D gene uncertain. The V and J ends lost 1 base and 5 bases respectively, with 3 bases between them. This CDR3 is 12 amino acids long. The CDR3 spells CASSLGRNTIYF. In nucleotides, the CDR3 is TGTGCCAGCAGTTTAGGACGAAACACCATATATTTT.

CDR3 DNA sequence: TGTGCCAGCACCACTACGGGGGGGACTAATGAAAAACTGTTTTTT. Protein sequence: CASTTTGGTNEKLFF. The chain recombines TRBV5-6 with TRBJ1-4; D may be TRBD1 (5 bases). The CDR3 is 15 amino acids. The V and J ends lost 6 bases and 2 bases respectively, with 14 bases between them. Germline V lookup: CDR1 SGHDT, CDR2 YYEEEE. The full variable domain, in which reference TRBV5-6 and TRBJ1-4 provide the parts outside the CDR3, is DAGVTQSPTHLIKTRGQQVTLRCSPKSGHDTVSWYQQALGQGPQFIFQYYEEEERQRGNFPDRFSGHQFPNYSSELNVNALLLGDSALYLCASTTTGGTNEKLFFGSGTQLSVL.

A note on this clone: The same CDR3 also results from other DNA sequences found in this sample. The chain's CDR3 is CAISELGRDSPLHF. Written as DNA, the CDR3 is TGTGCCATCAGTGAACTGGGGCGGGATTCACCCCTCCACTTT. The J gene is TRBJ1-6, the V gene TRBV10-3; the D gene is possibly TRBD1 (5 bases). This CDR3 comprises 14 residues. Germline V gene sequence: CDR1 ENHRY, CDR2 SYGVKD. Trimming pared 3 bases from V and 8 bases from J, leaving 11 bases between.

The chain combines TRBV4-1 with TRBJ1-2; possibly TRBD1 for D (6 bases). Trimming cost V 0 bases and J 8 bases, with 19 bases left between them. CDR3 length: 16 amino acids. The V gene's germline CDR1 is MGHRA and CDR2 YSYEKL. CDR3 region: CASSQDRGQPFLGYTF. The CDR3, as DNA: TGCGCCAGCAGCCAAGATCGAGGACAGCCATTTTTGGGCTACACCTTC.

CDR3 protein: CATKWDRDTDTQYF. The CDR3 DNA sequence: TGTGCCACAAAGTGGGACAGGGACACAGATACGCAGTATTTT. The chain couples TRBV10-3 to TRBJ2-3; 9 nucleotides align to TRBD1. This CDR3 is built from 14 residues. The J segment lost 2 bases and the V segment lost 10 bases, leaving 7 bases of the junction unmatched. The V gene's germline CDR1 is ENHRY and CDR2 SYGVKD.

The chain employs TRBV9 and TRBJ1-3; the D gene is possibly TRBD1 (5 bases). Germline-derived CDR1 and CDR2 are SGDLS and YYNGEE. Trimming stripped 0 bases from V and 3 bases from J, with 13 bases between. CDR3 size: 16 residues. The CDR3 region has the DNA TGTGCCAGCAGCGTAGAGGCAGGGTCGAGTGGAAACACCATATATTTT. It specifies CASSVEAGSSGNTIYF.

The gene calls are TRBV11-2 and TRBJ1-5, with a tentative D call TRBD1 (6 bases). The germline gives CDR1 SGHAT, CDR2 FQNNGV. Trimming left V 0 bases short and J 5 bases short, with 11 bases between. The CDR3 runs 15 residues. The CDR3 loop is CASSLDQGLYQPQHF. CDR3 coding DNA: TGTGCCAGCAGCTTAGATCAGGGGCTTTATCAGCCCCAGCATTTT.

This chain uses TRBV30 with TRBJ2-3, with 11 bases matching TRBD2. This CDR3 has 16 amino acids. Per the germline V gene, CDR1 is GTSNPN and CDR2 is SVGIG (reference sequence). The V gene end was trimmed by 2 bases and the J gene end by 2 bases; junction bases not matched to a gene: 6. Here the CDR3 DNA reads TGTGCCTGGAGTACTAGCGGGAGTGGTATCACAGATACGCAGTATTTT. Encoded protein: CAWSTSGSGITDTQYF.

V usage is TRBV5-4 and J usage is TRBJ1-1; tentative D call: TRBD1 (6 bases). In germline, CDR1 is SGHNT, CDR2 YYREEE (reference sequence). The CDR3 is made up of 13 amino acids. Trimming took off 3 bases at V and 6 bases at J, with 12 bases between the two ends. Written as DNA, the CDR3 is TGTGCCAGCAGCTCCGACCCAGGGGCTGAAGCTTTCTTT. It is translated as CASSSDPGAEAFF.

The chain couples TRBV19 to TRBJ2-1; 7 nucleotides align to TRBD2. CDR1 LNHDA and CDR2 SQIVND come from the germline V gene (reference sequence). The CDR3 extends over 16 amino acids. Losses at the gene ends were 1 base for V and 2 bases for J; bases not matched to a gene: 5. CDR3 sequence: CASSIGPAGTYNEQFF. DNA for the CDR3: TGTGCCAGTAGTATAGGGCCAGCGGGAACCTACAATGAGCAGTTCTTC. The full variable domain, its missing parts supplied by reference TRBV19 and TRBJ2-1, is DGGITQSPKYLFRKEGQNVTLSCEQNLNHDAMYWYRQDPGQGLRLIYYSQIVNDFQKGDIAEGYSVSREKKESFPLTVTSAQKNPTAFYLCASSIGPAGTYNEQFFGPGTRLTVL.

This clone was observed a handful of times. This chain links TRBV5-4 with TRBJ2-7; D gene ambiguous. Trimming left V 1 base short and J 0 bases short, with 8 bases between. This CDR3 has 14 amino acids. Germline CDR1 and CDR2: SGHNT and YYREEE (reference sequence). CDR3 protein: CASSLPGSSYEQYF. The CDR3 coding sequence is TGTGCCAGCAGCTTGCCCGGGTCCTCCTACGAGCAGTACTTC. Supplemented by reference TRBV5-4 and TRBJ2-7, the full variable domain reads ETGVTQSPTHLIKTRGQQVTLRCSSQSGHNTVSWYQQALGQGPQFIFQYYREEENGRGNFPPRFSGLQFPNYSSELNVNALELDDSALYLCASSLPGSSYEQYFGPGTRLTVT.

The CDR3 DNA sequence: TGTGCCAGTAGTATGGGGGCCGTGTTTAATTCACCCCTCCACTTT. This codes for CASSMGAVFNSPLHF. V is TRBV19 and J is TRBJ1-6, with D possibly TRBD1 on 6 matching bases. Per the germline V gene, CDR1 is LNHDA and CDR2 is SQIVND (reference sequence). Trimming removed 3 bases at V and 6 bases at J, with 12 bases between. The CDR3 loop spans 15 amino acids.

V gene TRBV19 combines with J gene TRBJ1-2, with 12 nucleotides matching TRBD1. The J segment lost 7 bases and the V segment lost 4 bases, leaving 13 bases of the junction unmatched. The germline CDR1 and CDR2 sequences are LNHDA and SQIVND (reference sequence). The CDR3 length is 17 residues. CDR3 DNA: TGTGCCAGTAGTAAATACTCCGGGACAGGGGGCTATGCTGGCTACACCTTC. This codes for CASSKYSGTGGYAGYTF.

This clone was detected a few times. The chain links TRBV7-2 to TRBJ2-1; 9 bases line up with TRBD2. This CDR3 is 17 amino acids long. CDR1 and CDR2 (germline): SGHTA, FQGNSA. V shed 6 bases and J 2 bases; nucleotides not matched to a gene: 11. The CDR3 loop is CASSQKAGGDPYNEQFF. In DNA, the CDR3 is TGTGCCAGCAGTCAGAAGGCGGGAGGGGATCCCTACAATGAGCAGTTCTTC.

This clone was seen only once. The V call is TRBV19, the J call TRBJ2-7; D is ambiguous. CDR1 and CDR2 (germline): LNHDA, SQIVND (reference sequence). This CDR3 comprises 11 residues. The V end lost 3 bases, the J end lost 4 bases, and 4 bases lay between the germline ends. CDR3 sequence: CASSIGYEQYF. Here the CDR3 DNA reads TGTGCCAGTAGTATCGGATACGAGCAGTACTTC.

J is TRBJ1-1 and V is TRBV6-5; 7 nucleotides agree with TRBD1. Germline trimming cut 5 bases from V and 4 bases from J; bases unmatched to any gene: 7. The germline V gene encodes CDR1 MNHEY and CDR2 SVGAGI. This CDR3 comprises 14 residues. Here the CDR3 reads CASSRGGAGTEAFF. The CDR3 bases are TGTGCCAGCAGTCGAGGGGGCGCGGGCACTGAAGCTTTCTTT.

This chain links TRBV27 with TRBJ2-7; 11 bases are shared with TRBD2. Trimming at V came to 4 bases and at J to 4 bases, leaving 9 bases not matched to a gene. This CDR3 spans 16 amino acids. CDR1 is MNHEY and CDR2 is SMNVEV in the germline V gene (reference sequence). In DNA, the CDR3 is TGTGCCAGCAGTTACAGCTCTAGCGGGAGGATTTACGAGCAGTACTTC. Its protein is CASSYSSSGRIYEQYF.

This sequence joins TRBV5-4 and TRBJ1-2; a weak D match, TRBD1 (5 bases). Germline CDR1 reads SGHNT; CDR2 reads YYREEE (reference sequence). V was cut by 0 bases and J by 6 bases, with 12 bases left in between. This CDR3 comprises 14 residues. CDR3 sequence: CASSLVRQPHGYTF. As DNA, the CDR3 is TGTGCCAGCAGCTTGGTAAGACAGCCCCATGGCTACACCTTC. Full variable domain (remainder filled in from reference TRBV5-4 and TRBJ1-2): ETGVTQSPTHLIKTRGQQVTLRCSSQSGHNTVSWYQQALGQGPQFIFQYYREEENGRGNFPPRFSGLQFPNYSSELNVNALELDDSALYLCASSLVRQPHGYTFGSGTRLTVV.

This sequence joins TRBV5-1 and TRBJ2-5, with D tentatively TRBD2 (5 bases). The CDR3 has 14 residues. Germline values: CDR1 SGHRS, CDR2 YFSETQ. V was trimmed by 5 bases and J by 2 bases, leaving 13 bases between them. This CDR3 reads CASRTDSGQETQYF. CDR3 nucleotide sequence: TGCGCCAGCAGGACGGACTCTGGGCAAGAGACCCAGTACTTC.

V usage is TRBV5-1 and J usage is TRBJ1-6; 9 nucleotides match TRBD1. The germline V gene encodes CDR1 SGHRS and CDR2 YFSETQ. V shed 4 bases, J shed 6 bases, and the junction held 2 bases outside the gene matches. The CDR3 consists of 14 residues. CDR3 DNA sequence: TGCGCCAGCAGCGGGGGACAGGGTAATTCACCCCTCCACTTT. The encoded protein is CASSGGQGNSPLHF.

V usage is TRBV10-1 and J usage is TRBJ2-3; TRBD1 agrees at 7 bases. The CDR3 loop spans 17 amino acids. Per the germline V gene, CDR1 is WNHNN and CDR2 is SYGVQD (reference sequence). V shed 6 bases, J shed 1 base, and the junction held 13 bases outside the gene matches. CDR3 sequence reads: CASSGSYRGQRTDTQYF. The CDR3 bases are TGCGCCAGCAGCGGCTCCTACAGGGGACAACGCACAGATACGCAGTATTTT.

This clone was detected a few times. CDR3 sequence reads: CASSMGQGWSEQYF. The DNA for the CDR3 is TGTGCCAGTAGTATGGGACAGGGGTGGAGCGAGCAGTACTTC. The chain carries TRBV19 and TRBJ2-7, with TRBD1 identical over 10 bases. Trimming at V came to 3 bases and at J to 6 bases, leaving 5 bases not matched to a gene. Germline-derived CDR1 and CDR2 are LNHDA and SQIVND (reference sequence). CDR3 length: 14 residues.